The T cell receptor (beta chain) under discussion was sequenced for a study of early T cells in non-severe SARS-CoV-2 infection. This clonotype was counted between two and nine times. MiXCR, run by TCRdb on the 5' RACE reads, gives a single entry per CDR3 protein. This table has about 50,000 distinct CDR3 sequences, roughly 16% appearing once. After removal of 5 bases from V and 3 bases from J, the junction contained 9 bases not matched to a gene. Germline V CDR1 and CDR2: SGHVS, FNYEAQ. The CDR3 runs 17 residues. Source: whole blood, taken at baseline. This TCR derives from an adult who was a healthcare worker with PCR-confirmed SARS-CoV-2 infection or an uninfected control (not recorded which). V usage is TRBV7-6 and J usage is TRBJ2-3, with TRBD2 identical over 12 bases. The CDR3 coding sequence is TGTGCCAGCAGCCAAGTTCCCCTAGCGGGAGGGACAGATACGCAGTATTTT. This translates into CASSQVPLAGGTDTQYF.